This is a list of T cell receptor beta chains from one sample in a study of cytomegalovirus exposure and HLA in healthy donors. Profiled with immunoSEQ multiplex PCR; TCRdb holds only in-frame clones, not every one. The sample holds more than 200,000 clones, about 80% seen once. Material for sequencing was PBMCs. The receptors derive from a girl aged 10 to 17 in good health and CMV-seronegative. The CDR3 runs from the conserved cysteine through the conserved F or W. D genes are given only for firm matches. Clone size is not always given. Where it is, it says once, few, many or a class for expanded clones.

D | size | J | V | DNA | CDR3
- | - | TRBJ2-7 | TRBV5-1 | TGCGCCAGCAGCTTGGGATCACAGGGTAAGAACGAGCAGTACTTC | CASSLGSQGKNEQYF
- | few | TRBJ1-5 | TRBV6-5 | TGTGCCAGCAGCCGAAACAGGAGCAATCAGCCCCAGCATTTT | CASSRNRSNQPQHF
TRBD2 | - | TRBJ2-1 | TRBV6-5 | TGTGCCAGCAGTTCGGGACTAGCAGGCCATGAGCAGTTCTTC | CASSSGLAGHEQFF
- | - | TRBJ1-1 | TRBV4-2 | TGTGCCAGCAGCCAAGAGGAAGGGGGTAACACTGAAGCTTTCTTT | CASSQEEGGNTEAFF
TRBD2 | - | TRBJ2-3 | TRBV30 | TGTGCCTGTACATTAGGACTAGCGGGGGGCCGGGATACGCAGTATTTT | CACTLGLAGGRDTQYF
- | - | TRBJ1-1 | TRBV2 | TGTGCCAGCAGTGAATCATGGGCTTCACAAGCTTTCTTT | CASSESWASQAFF
- | - | TRBJ2-3 | TRBV7-9 | TGTGCCAGCAGCTTAGGCAGGGCTAGCACAGATACGCAGTATTTT | CASSLGRASTDTQYF
- | - | TRBJ1-4 | TRBV5-4 | TGTGCCAGCAGCTTGGTAGGGAAGGGGGAAAAACTGTTTTTT | CASSLVGKGEKLFF
- | - | TRBJ1-1 | TRBV27 | TGTGCCAGCAGCCTTACAGGGCTGAACACTGAAGCTTTCTTT | CASSLTGLNTEAFF
TRBD1 | - | TRBJ2-5 | TRBV28 | TGTGCCAGCAGCTACGTGGGACAGGGTCTAGAGACCCAGTACTTC | CASSYVGQGLETQYF
TRBD2 | - | TRBJ2-7 | TRBV5-4 | TGTGCCAGCAGCCTGACTAGCGGGGTCTACGAGCAGTACTTC | CASSLTSGVYEQYF
TRBD1 | once | TRBJ1-2 | TRBV28 | TGTGCCAGCATCCCTCATACAGGGGTAAACTATGGCTACACCTTC | CASIPHTGVNYGYTF
TRBD2 | few | TRBJ2-7 | TRBV6-5 | TGTGCCAGCGTCGGGAGGGACGCTGCCTACGAGCAGTACTTC | CASVGRDAAYEQYF
- | - | TRBJ1-1 | TRBV19 | TGTGCCAGTAGTAGAGCAGGGCTCGAAGCTTTCTTT | CASSRAGLEAFF
TRBD1 | - | TRBJ1-2 | TRBV18 | TGTGCCAGCTCACCGGGGGGACAGGACTATGGCTACACCTTC | CASSPGGQDYGYTF
TRBD1 | - | TRBJ1-1 | TRBV5-1 | TGCGCCAGCAGCTCATGGACAGGGGGAATGAACACTGAAGCTTTCTTT | CASSSWTGGMNTEAFF
TRBD1 | - | TRBJ1-3 | TRBV29-1 | TGCAGCGTTGAAGAACGGGGACAGGGAGGAAACACCATATATTTT | CSVEERGQGGNTIYF
TRBD1 | - | TRBJ1-5 | TRBV7-2 | TGTGCCAGCAGCTTAGGGACAGGGCTTAGCAATCAGCCCCAGCATTTT | CASSLGTGLSNQPQHF
- | - | TRBJ1-2 | TRBV6-6 | TGTGCCAGCAGCGACACATACTATGGCTACACCTTC | CASSDTYYGYTF
TRBD1 | - | TRBJ1-1 | TRBV28 | TGTGCCAGCAGCCCGACAGGGAGAATGAACACTGAAGCTTTCTTT | CASSPTGRMNTEAFF
- | - | TRBJ1-3 | TRBV25-1 | TGTGCCAGCAGTGATCACAGGGCCTCTGGAAACACCATATATTTT | CASSDHRASGNTIYF
- | - | TRBJ2-1 | TRBV28 | TGTGCCAGCAGTTTGACGGGATACAATGAGCAGTTCTTC | CASSLTGYNEQFF
- | - | TRBJ1-2 | TRBV14 | TGTGCCAGCAGCCGAGAACTTCATCCTAACTATGGCTACACCTTC | CASSRELHPNYGYTF
- | - | TRBJ2-1 | TRBV27 | TGTGCCAGCACTAACCGCGGGGGCTCCTTACGGACAGGGATCTACAATGAGCAGTTCTTC | CASTNRGGSLRTGIYNEQFF
- | - | TRBJ1-2 | TRBV28 | TGTGCCAGCAGCCCCCCCGAGCCATTCGCTGGAGGGGGCTACACCTTC | CASSPPEPFAGGGYTF
- | - | TRBJ1-4 | TRBV5-4 | TGTGCCAGCAGCTCTTCAGACATTACAACTAATGAAAAACTGTTTTTT | CASSSSDITTNEKLFF
TRBD1 | - | TRBJ1-4 | TRBV4-1 | TGCGCCAGCAGCCAACAACCGGGACAGAACCAAAAACTGTTTTTT | CASSQQPGQNQKLFF
- | - | TRBJ2-2 | TRBV11-2 | TGTGCCAGCAGCTTACAGGGGGGCGACACCGGGGAGCTGTTTTTT | CASSLQGGDTGELFF
TRBD2 | few | TRBJ2-6 | TRBV28 | TGTGCCAGCAGTCTCCCGAGGAGCGGGGGCTCTGGGGCCAACGTCCTGACTTTC | CASSLPRSGGSGANVLTF
- | - | TRBJ2-6 | TRBV9 | TGTGCCAGCTCTATACTCGGGAGTTCTGGGGCCAACGTCCTGACTTTC | CASSILGSSGANVLTF
TRBD1 | - | TRBJ1-5 | TRBV7-2 | TGTGCCAGCACCATCGACAGGGATCAGCCCCAGCATTTT | CASTIDRDQPQHF
TRBD2 | - | TRBJ2-7 | TRBV11-2 | TGTGCCAGCAGCCTAGGACTAGCCGACTCCTACGAGCAGTACTTC | CASSLGLADSYEQYF
- | - | TRBJ1-2 | TRBV19 | TGTGCCAGTAGTATCCCCCCTTCCGGCTACACCTTC | CASSIPPSGYTF
- | - | TRBJ1-2 | TRBV7-2 | TGTGCCAGCAGCTTCGGTTCAGGGGTTGGCTACACCTTC | CASSFGSGVGYTF
TRBD2 | - | TRBJ2-2 | TRBV28 | TGTGCCAGCAAGTGGGCGGGAGGGCCCCCCGGGGAGCTGTTTTTT | CASKWAGGPPGELFF
- | - | TRBJ1-1 | TRBV21-1 | TGTGCCAGCAGCAACCATACAGGTTGGGTTGAAGCTTTCTTT | CASSNHTGWVEAFF